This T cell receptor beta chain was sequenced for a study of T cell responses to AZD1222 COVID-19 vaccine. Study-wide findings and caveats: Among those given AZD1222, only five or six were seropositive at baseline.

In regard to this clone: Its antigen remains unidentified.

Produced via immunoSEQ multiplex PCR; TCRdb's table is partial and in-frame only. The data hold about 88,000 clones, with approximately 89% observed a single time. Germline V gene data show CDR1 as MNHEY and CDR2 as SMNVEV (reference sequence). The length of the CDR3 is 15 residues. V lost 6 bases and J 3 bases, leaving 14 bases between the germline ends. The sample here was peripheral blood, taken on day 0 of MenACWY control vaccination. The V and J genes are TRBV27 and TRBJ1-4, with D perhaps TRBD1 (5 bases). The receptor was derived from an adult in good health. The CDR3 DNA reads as TGTGCCAGCAGGAGGGCGGGGGGGGCTAATGAAAAACTGTTTTTT. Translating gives CASRRAGGANEKLFF. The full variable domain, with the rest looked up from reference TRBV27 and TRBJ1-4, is EAQVTQNPRYLITVTGKKLTVTCSQNMNHEYMSWYRQDPGLGLRQIYYSMNVEVTDKGDVPEGYKVSRKEKRNFPLILESPSPNQTSLYFCASRRAGGANEKLFFGSGTQLSVL.